Sequencing of this TCR beta chain was carried out in a study of cytomegalovirus exposure and HLA in healthy donors. Whole-study results and caveats: The classifier, whose performance was assessed in both the original and validation cohorts, reportedly diagnosed cytomegalovirus status with high specificity and sensitivity. The study listed about 150 cytomegalovirus-associated TCR beta chains. CMV antigen specificity of a few CMV-associated chains was confirmed in vitro. The tendency of first-cohort TCR clusters to co-occur in the 120 validation repertoires was the finding of a later analysis.

Profiled with immunoSEQ multiplex PCR; TCRdb holds only in-frame clones, not every one. The sample shows some 120,000 clones, 75% to 90% of them seen only once. CDR1 and CDR2 (germline): LNHDA, SQIVND (reference sequence). Trimming took 0 bases from V and 5 from J, leaving 7 bases between them. The CDR3 has 13 amino acids. On this clone itself: Its target is not known.

This clonotype was obtained from a woman between 18 and 30 years old in good health and CMV-seronegative. J is TRBJ1-2 and V is TRBV19; D not resolved. The source material was PBMCs. CDR3 loop: CASSIDSGYGYTF. The CDR3 bases are TGTGCCAGTAGTATAGACTCAGGATATGGCTACACCTTC.